Listed here is a single TCR beta chain. These data originate in a study of blood T cell repertoires in COVID-19. Study background: Acute and convalescent COVID-19 samples came from the United States, Italy and Spain. Sources were T cells, B-cell-depleted T cells, or PBMCs; the material itself was cDNA or gDNA.

Per the original data handling: Amplifying reference gene primers gave estimates of nucleated cell counts. Generated by immunoSEQ multiplex PCR, the TCRdb table keeps only in-frame clones and is missing some. That table furnishes V, J and clone size, whereas the DNA furnished D and trimming. The data contain 250,000 to 300,000 clones, approximately 91% of them singletons. Germline V CDR1 and CDR2: SGDLS, YYNGEE. CDR3 length equals 15 residues. The V end lost 0 bases, the J end lost 8 bases, and 14 bases lay between the germline ends. The TCR comes from a man between 45 and 60 years old with acute or convalescent COVID-19. Sequencing used peripheral blood. The chain combines TRBV9 with TRBJ2-2; the D gene is possibly TRBD2 (6 bases). The chain's CDR3 is CASSVDLRGGGELFF. In nucleotides, the CDR3 is TGTGCCAGCAGCGTAGACCTTAGGGGAGGTGGGGAGCTGTTTTTT.